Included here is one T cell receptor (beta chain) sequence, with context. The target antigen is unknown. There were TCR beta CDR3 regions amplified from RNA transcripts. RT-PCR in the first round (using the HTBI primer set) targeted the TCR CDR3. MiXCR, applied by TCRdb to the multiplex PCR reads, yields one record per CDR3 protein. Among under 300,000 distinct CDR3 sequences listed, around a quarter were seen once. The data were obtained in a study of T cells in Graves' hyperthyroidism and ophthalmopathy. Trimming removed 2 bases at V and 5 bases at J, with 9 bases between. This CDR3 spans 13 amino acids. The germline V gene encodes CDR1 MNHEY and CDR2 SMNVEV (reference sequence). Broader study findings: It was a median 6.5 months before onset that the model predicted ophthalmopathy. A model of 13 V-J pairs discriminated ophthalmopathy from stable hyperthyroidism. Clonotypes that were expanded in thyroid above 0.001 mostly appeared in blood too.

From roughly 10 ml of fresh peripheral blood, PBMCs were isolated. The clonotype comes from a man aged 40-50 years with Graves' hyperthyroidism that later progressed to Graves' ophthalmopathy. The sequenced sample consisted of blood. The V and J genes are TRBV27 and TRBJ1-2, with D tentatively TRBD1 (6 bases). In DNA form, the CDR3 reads TGTGCCAGCAGTTTAGGGACACCTTATGGCTACACCTTC. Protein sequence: CASSLGTPYGYTF.